This TCR beta chain is from a study of T cell responses to AZD1222 COVID-19 vaccine. The assay was immunoSEQ multiplex PCR, and TCRdb's table has in-frame clones only and misses some. This table holds approximately 60,000 clones, roughly three quarters found once. For this clone: Its antigen is still unknown.

Findings and limits, study-wide: Vaccine-associated CD4 TCRs spanned spike, dominant at 160-218 and 743-854. The study found Spike-specific TCR breadth and depth rose after two AZD1222 doses. Unmutated regions of variants are reportedly targeted by nearly half of spike-specific TCRs. The sample set comprised mostly white British donors with more females, and clonal diversity was possibly underestimated.

Deletions cut 5 bases from V and 5 bases from J, with 8 bases between. The CDR3 totals 11 residues. Germline V CDR1 and CDR2: DFQATT, SNEGSKA (reference sequence). The rearrangement links TRBV20-1 to TRBJ2-3; a weak D match, TRBD2 (5 bases). This clonotype was sampled from an adult in good health. Material: peripheral blood, obtained on day 0 of AZD1222 vaccination. The CDR3 protein is CSAPGEDTQYF. CDR3 DNA sequence: TGCAGTGCTCCCGGGGAAGATACGCAGTATTTT.